The 16 T cell receptor beta chains reported below all come from one sample, sequenced in a study of OX40 agonist ivuxolimab in advanced cancers. The table came from immunoSEQ multiplex PCR; TCRdb's copy has only in-frame clones and leaves some out. The sample holds about 43,000 clones, around 87% seen once. This material consisted of CD4+ or CD8+ T cells sorted from blood, taken in a trial of the OX40 agonist ivuxolimab. These receptors all stem from an adult with an advanced solid tumor such as melanoma, head and neck, liver or kidney cancer.

A note on this clone: Mismatch with germline at one junction end may stem from a read error. The rearrangement uses TRBV6-6 and TRBJ1-3; TRBD1 agrees at 8 bases. The CDR3 runs to 15 residues. Germline assignment: CDR1 MNHNY and CDR2 SVGAGI (reference sequence). The CDR3 DNA reads TGTGCCAGCAGTAACTCGGACAGGGCTGGAAACACCATATATTTT. Translating it yields CASSNSDRAGNTIYF.

The chain uses TRBV5-4 and TRBJ1-2; TRBD1 agrees at 7 bases. V shed 4 bases, J shed 5 bases, and the junction held 8 bases outside the gene matches. Per the germline V gene, CDR1 is SGHNT and CDR2 is YYREEE (reference sequence). The CDR3 covers 14 residues. CDR3 DNA sequence: TGTGCCAGCAGCCCACGGGACAGCCCTTATGGCTACACCTTC. Amino acids: CASSPRDSPYGYTF.

The chain links TRBV4-2 to TRBJ2-3, with 7 bases that match TRBD2. This CDR3 has 17 residues. J lost 3 bases, V lost 4 bases, and 13 bases had no gene match. Germline assignment: CDR1 LGHNA and CDR2 YNFKEQ. CDR3 sequence: CASSLRRGGSGTDTQYF. The CDR3 DNA reads TGTGCCAGCAGCCTGAGAAGGGGCGGGAGTGGGACAGATACGCAGTATTTT.

The V call is TRBV11-1, the J call TRBJ2-5; 14 nucleotides agree with TRBD2. The CDR3 totals 17 residues. The germline V gene encodes CDR1 SGHAT and CDR2 FQDESV (reference sequence). The V segment lost 5 bases and the J segment 4 bases; nucleotides outside the gene matches: 9. CDR3: CASSTRLAGGPGETQYF. Here the CDR3 DNA reads TGTGCCAGCAGCACCCGACTAGCGGGAGGGCCGGGAGAGACCCAGTACTTC.

The chain uses TRBV7-9 and TRBJ2-3; 7 positions agree with TRBD1. V dropped 7 bases and J dropped 1; count of bases not matched to a gene: 5. CDR1 is SEHNR and CDR2 is FQNEAQ in the germline V gene (reference sequence). This CDR3 is built from 14 residues. Here the CDR3 reads CASTRTGGTDTQYF. Written as DNA, the CDR3 is TGTGCCAGCACCCGTACAGGGGGCACAGATACGCAGTATTTT. The full variable domain, in which reference TRBV7-9 and TRBJ2-3 provide the parts outside the CDR3, is DTGVSQNPRHKITKRGQNVTFRCDPISEHNRLYWYRQTLGQGPEFLTYFQNEAQLEKSRLLSDRFSAERPKGSFSTLEIQRTEQGDSAMYLCASTRTGGTDTQYFGPGTRLTVL.

This clone was observed once. CDR3 sequence: CASSEPGFYGYTF. The CDR3 DNA reads as TGTGCCAGCAGTGAACCAGGGTTCTATGGCTACACCTTC. The chain is built from TRBV6-1 and TRBJ1-2, with TRBD1 as a possible D gene (5 bases). This CDR3 region has 13 residues. Germline CDR1 reads MNHNS; CDR2 reads SASEGT. Trimming took off 2 bases at V and 4 bases at J, with 8 bases between the two ends.

The V gene is TRBV6-5, the J gene TRBJ1-5; D ambiguous. The V end lost 0 bases, the J end lost 7 bases, and 7 bases lay between the germline ends. CDR3 length equals 13 residues. From germline, CDR1 is MNHEY and CDR2 SVGAGI. The CDR3 sequence is CASSYSKAQPQHF. The CDR3 DNA follows: TGTGCCAGCAGTTACTCGAAAGCCCAGCCCCAGCATTTT.

The chain carries TRBV6-1 and TRBJ2-3; 13 nucleotides line up with TRBD2. The germline gives CDR1 MNHNS, CDR2 SASEGT. The CDR3 spans 15 residues. The DNA of the CDR3 is TGTGCAGCCACTAGCGGGGGGGCCTTGGCAGATACGCAGTATTTT. This sequence encodes CAATSGGALADTQYF.

This CDR3 reads CASSLTSGKGTEAFF. The CDR3 DNA reads as TGTGCCAGCAGCTTAACGTCGGGGAAGGGCACTGAAGCTTTCTTT. The chain recombines TRBV7-2 with TRBJ1-1; D gene unclear. V lost 2 bases and J lost 4, with 14 bases in between. Germline loops: CDR1 SGHTA, CDR2 FQGNSA. The CDR3 extends over 15 amino acids. Supplemented by reference TRBV7-2 and TRBJ1-1, the full variable domain reads GAGVSQSPSNKVTEKGKDVELRCDPISGHTALYWYRQSLGQGLEFLIYFQGNSAPDKSGLPSDRFSAERTGGSVSTLTIQRTQQEDSAVYLCASSLTSGKGTEAFFGQGTRLTVV.

CDR3 DNA sequence: TGCGCCAGCAACATGGGGGAAGGGACAGATACGCAGTATTTT. This encodes CASNMGEGTDTQYF. The gene calls are TRBV4-1 and TRBJ2-3; possibly TRBD1 or TRBD2 for D (5 bases each). This CDR3 comprises 14 residues. Germline assignment: CDR1 MGHRA and CDR2 YSYEKL. Trimming shortened V by 7 bases and J by 3 bases, and 14 bases separated the two germline ends.

The CDR3 here is CASSPAASGGRGNTIYF. The CDR3 bases are TGTGCCAGCAGCCCTGCTGCGTCGGGTGGGAGAGGAAACACCATATATTTT. The rearrangement links TRBV7-6 to TRBJ1-3; D is unresolved. Germline CDR1 and CDR2: SGHVS and FNYEAQ. Trimming removed 5 bases at V and 4 bases at J, with 21 bases between. The CDR3 is 17 residues long.

The chain combines TRBV29-1 with TRBJ1-1, with a weak D call TRBD1 (5 bases). The V and J ends lost 2 bases and 7 bases respectively, with 14 bases between them. Germline V gene sequence: CDR1 SQVTM, CDR2 ANQGSEA. The CDR3 loop spans 13 amino acids. CDR3 sequence: CSVEPPGPYEAFF. CDR3 DNA sequence: TGCAGCGTTGAACCACCGGGGCCCTATGAAGCTTTCTTT.

This sequence joins TRBV6-1 and TRBJ2-1; D perhaps matches TRBD2 (6 bases). Looked up from germline, CDR1 is MNHNS and CDR2 is SASEGT. The CDR3 has 14 residues. Trimming took off 3 bases at V and 5 bases at J, with 11 bases between the two ends. The CDR3 protein is CASSDPGLNNEQFF. CDR3 DNA: TGTGCCAGCAGTGACCCTGGACTAAACAATGAGCAGTTCTTC.

The CDR3 sequence is CASIPSGAMDTQYF. CDR3 in DNA: TGTGCCAGCATTCCAAGCGGGGCTATGGATACGCAGTATTTT. This chain connects TRBV6-1 to TRBJ2-3; TRBD2 matches at 7 bases. The CDR3 is 14 amino acids. CDR1 is MNHNS, CDR2 SASEGT, per germline. V dropped 7 bases and J dropped 6; count of bases not matched to a gene: 10.

V gene TRBV9 combines with J gene TRBJ2-3; 9 bases match TRBD2. V gave up 5 bases and J gave up 1 base; unmatched junction bases: 5. CDR1 is SGDLS and CDR2 is YYNGEE in the germline V gene. The CDR3 has 15 residues. The CDR3 loop is CASRGGGAGTDTQYF. For the CDR3, the DNA is TGTGCCAGCAGAGGCGGGGGGGCGGGCACAGATACGCAGTATTTT.

The DNA of the CDR3 is TGTGCCAGCAGTTTCCAGGGGTCCTACGAGCAGTACTTC. Its translation: CASSFQGSYEQYF. The V and J genes are TRBV27 and TRBJ2-7; the D gene is possibly TRBD1 (6 bases). Between the trimmed V and J ends, which lost 3 bases and 1 base, there was a span of 7 bases. The CDR3 has 13 amino acids. Germline CDR1 MNHEY, CDR2 SMNVEV (reference sequence).